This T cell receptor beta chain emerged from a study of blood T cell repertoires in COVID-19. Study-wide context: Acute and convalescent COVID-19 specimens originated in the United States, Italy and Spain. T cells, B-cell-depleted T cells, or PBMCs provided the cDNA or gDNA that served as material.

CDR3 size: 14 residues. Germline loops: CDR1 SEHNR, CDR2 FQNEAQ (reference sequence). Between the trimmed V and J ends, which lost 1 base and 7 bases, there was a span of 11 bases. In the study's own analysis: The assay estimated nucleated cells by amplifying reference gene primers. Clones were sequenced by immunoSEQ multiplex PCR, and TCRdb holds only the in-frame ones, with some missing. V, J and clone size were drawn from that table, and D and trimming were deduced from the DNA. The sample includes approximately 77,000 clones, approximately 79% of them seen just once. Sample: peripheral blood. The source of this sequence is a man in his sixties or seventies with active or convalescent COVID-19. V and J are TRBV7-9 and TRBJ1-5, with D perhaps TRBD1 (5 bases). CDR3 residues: CASSLGVGEQPQHF. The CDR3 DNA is TGTGCCAGCAGCTTAGGGGTAGGGGAACAGCCCCAGCATTTT.